This T cell receptor (beta chain) was sequenced for a study of blood T cell repertoires in COVID-19. Overall study: COVID-19 samples from acute and convalescent phases originated in the United States, Italy and Spain. Sources were T cells, B-cell-depleted T cells, or PBMCs; the material itself was cDNA or gDNA.

In the original processing: From reference gene primer amplification, estimates of nucleated cell counts were derived. Repertoires were generated with immunoSEQ multiplex PCR, while TCRdb's copy carries only in-frame clones and drops some. V, J and clone size are taken as reported in that table, and D and trimming were inferred from the DNA itself. Of more than 200,000 clones listed, less than 90% were seen once; the top ten hold 0.72%. CDR3 size: 12 residues. Turning to this clone: A much larger clone lies one base from this, so it may be a read error.

The sequence was collected from a man between 40 and 49 years old with acute or convalescent COVID-19. The chain links TRBV12-3 or TRBV12-4 to TRBJ2-7; D perhaps matches TRBD1 (5 bases). Sequencing was performed on peripheral blood. Written as DNA, the CDR3 is TGTGCCAGCAGAGCAGGGCCATACGGGCAGTACTTC. Its protein product is CASRAGPYGQYF.